A selection of T cell receptor beta chains follows, all from one sample in a study of OX40 agonist ivuxolimab in advanced cancers. The data were produced by immunoSEQ multiplex PCR, yet TCRdb's version contains in-frame clones alone and is incomplete. The sample lists roughly 45,000 clones; 85% were seen once. The sample here was CD4+ or CD8+ T cells sorted from blood, taken in a trial of the OX40 agonist ivuxolimab. The receptor set was obtained from an adult with an advanced solid tumor such as melanoma, head and neck, liver or kidney cancer. The CDR3 runs from the conserved cysteine through the conserved F or W. Each record gives: D gene, clone size, V gene, J gene, CDR3 DNA, CDR3 protein. The D gene is left open where the match is weak. Expanded clones are given a class, and other clones once, few, many or no size at all.

d_gene: NA; abundance: NA; v_gene: TRBV28; j_gene: TRBJ1-2; CDR3nt: TGTGCCAGCAGGGACCCACCTAACTATGGCTACACCTTC; CDR3aa: CASRDPPNYGYTF
d_gene: NA; abundance: NA; v_gene: TRBV7-9; j_gene: TRBJ1-5; CDR3nt: TGTGCCAGCAGCTTGGACAATCAGCCCCAGCATTTT; CDR3aa: CASSLDNQPQHF
d_gene: NA; abundance: NA; v_gene: TRBV5-4; j_gene: TRBJ1-1; CDR3nt: TGTGCCAGCAGCTTATGGGTGAACACTGAAGCTTTCTTT; CDR3aa: CASSLWVNTEAFF
d_gene: NA; abundance: NA; v_gene: TRBV9; j_gene: TRBJ2-3; CDR3nt: TGTGCCAGCAGCGTAGGATGGGGAGAGACAGATACGCAGTATTTT; CDR3aa: CASSVGWGETDTQYF
d_gene: NA; abundance: NA; v_gene: TRBV11-3; j_gene: TRBJ2-1; CDR3nt: TGTGCCAGCAGCCCCCGGGACTCGGGGTCCAATGAGCAGTTCTTC; CDR3aa: CASSPRDSGSNEQFF
d_gene: NA; abundance: NA; v_gene: TRBV13; j_gene: TRBJ2-2; CDR3nt: TGTGCCAGCACTTACAGGGTATGGGCGAACACCGGGGAGCTGTTTTTT; CDR3aa: CASTYRVWANTGELFF
d_gene: TRBD2; abundance: NA; v_gene: TRBV27; j_gene: TRBJ2-3; CDR3nt: TGTGCCAGCAGTTTGGGCGGGGGTGGCACAGATACGCAGTATTTT; CDR3aa: CASSLGGGGTDTQYF
d_gene: TRBD2; abundance: NA; v_gene: TRBV28; j_gene: TRBJ2-7; CDR3nt: TGTGCCAGCAGCCATAGAAGCGGGGGGGCGAGGGAGCAGTACTTC; CDR3aa: CASSHRSGGAREQYF
d_gene: TRBD1; abundance: NA; v_gene: TRBV9; j_gene: TRBJ1-5; CDR3nt: TGTGCCAGCAGCACTGGACAGGGCAATCAGCCCCAGCATTTT; CDR3aa: CASSTGQGNQPQHF
d_gene: TRBD1; abundance: NA; v_gene: TRBV14; j_gene: TRBJ2-5; CDR3nt: TGTGCCAGCAGCCAGACAGGGGGCTACCAAGAGACCCAGTACTTC; CDR3aa: CASSQTGGYQETQYF
d_gene: NA; abundance: NA; v_gene: TRBV7-3; j_gene: TRBJ2-5; CDR3nt: TGTGCCAGCAGCTTAGAAGGAGGGACCCAGTACTTC; CDR3aa: CASSLEGGTQYF
d_gene: TRBD1; abundance: NA; v_gene: TRBV27; j_gene: TRBJ2-3; CDR3nt: TGTGCCAGCAGTACCGGGACAGGCACAGATACGCAGTATTTT; CDR3aa: CASSTGTGTDTQYF
d_gene: NA; abundance: NA; v_gene: TRBV4-3; j_gene: TRBJ1-1; CDR3nt: TGCGCCAGCAGCCCCCTGATGAACACTGAAGCTTTCTTT; CDR3aa: CASSPLMNTEAFF
d_gene: NA; abundance: NA; v_gene: TRBV4-3; j_gene: TRBJ1-3; CDR3nt: TGCGCCAGCAGCCAAGACCGGTACCCGGGCCTGGGTGGAAACACCATATATTTT; CDR3aa: CASSQDRYPGLGGNTIYF
d_gene: TRBD2; abundance: NA; v_gene: TRBV9; j_gene: TRBJ2-7; CDR3nt: TGTGCCAGCAGCCCCCCGGGACTAAGCCCCGAGCAGTACTTC; CDR3aa: CASSPPGLSPEQYF
d_gene: TRBD1; abundance: NA; v_gene: TRBV14; j_gene: TRBJ2-5; CDR3nt: TGTGCCAGCAGCCAAGTTTGGACAGGGGATGAGACCCAGTACTTC; CDR3aa: CASSQVWTGDETQYF
d_gene: NA; abundance: few; v_gene: TRBV6-6; j_gene: TRBJ1-1; CDR3nt: TGTGCCAGCAGCCGACCCAACACTGAAGCTTTCTTT; CDR3aa: CASSRPNTEAFF
d_gene: NA; abundance: once; v_gene: TRBV27; j_gene: TRBJ2-5; CDR3nt: TGTGCCAGCAGTTTTGGGACGGCGCAAGAGACCCAGTACTTC; CDR3aa: CASSFGTAQETQYF
d_gene: NA; abundance: many; v_gene: TRBV27; j_gene: TRBJ1-5; CDR3nt: TGTGCCAGCAGACCAACAGTTAGCAATCAGCCCCAGCATTTT; CDR3aa: CASRPTVSNQPQHF
d_gene: NA; abundance: few; v_gene: TRBV7-8; j_gene: TRBJ1-1; CDR3nt: TGTGCCAGCAGCTTAGGGTCAGGGGCGGGGGCTGAAGCTTTCTTT; CDR3aa: CASSLGSGAGAEAFF
d_gene: NA; abundance: NA; v_gene: TRBV9; j_gene: TRBJ2-5; CDR3nt: TGTGCCAGCAGCGGGAGGGGGGAGACCCAGTACTTC; CDR3aa: CASSGRGETQYF
d_gene: NA; abundance: NA; v_gene: TRBV9; j_gene: TRBJ2-3; CDR3nt: TGTGCCAGCAGCTCCGGGAGCGGACTGGATACGCAGTATTTT; CDR3aa: CASSSGSGLDTQYF
d_gene: NA; abundance: once; v_gene: TRBV7-3; j_gene: TRBJ2-1; CDR3nt: TGTGCCAGCAGCCCCGACTCCTACAATGAGCAGTTCTTC; CDR3aa: CASSPDSYNEQFF
d_gene: NA; abundance: NA; v_gene: TRBV15; j_gene: TRBJ2-5; CDR3nt: TGTGCCACCAGCAGAGTTGACGGGGAAGAGACCCAGTACTTC; CDR3aa: CATSRVDGEETQYF
d_gene: TRBD1; abundance: NA; v_gene: TRBV28; j_gene: TRBJ1-3; CDR3nt: TGTGCCAGCAGGACGGGACAGGGTACCTCTGGAAACACCATATATTTT; CDR3aa: CASRTGQGTSGNTIYF
d_gene: TRBD1; abundance: NA; v_gene: TRBV6-5; j_gene: TRBJ2-5; CDR3nt: TGTGCCAGCAGCCGATCGACAGGGCCGGACGAGACCCAGTACTTC; CDR3aa: CASSRSTGPDETQYF
d_gene: NA; abundance: NA; v_gene: TRBV11-3; j_gene: TRBJ2-2; CDR3nt: TGTGCCAGCAGCTCAGATATCAGGGACGGCGGGGAGCTGTTTTTT; CDR3aa: CASSSDIRDGGELFF
d_gene: NA; abundance: NA; v_gene: TRBV4-2; j_gene: TRBJ2-7; CDR3nt: TGTGCCAGCAGCCCATCCCAGTACGAGCAGTACTTC; CDR3aa: CASSPSQYEQYF
d_gene: TRBD1; abundance: NA; v_gene: TRBV5-4; j_gene: TRBJ1-1; CDR3nt: TGTGCCAGCAGCCTAAAGGGGGCGCAAACTGAAGCTTTCTTT; CDR3aa: CASSLKGAQTEAFF
d_gene: NA; abundance: NA; v_gene: TRBV7-9; j_gene: TRBJ1-5; CDR3nt: TGTGCCAGCACCTTGGGTAATCAGCCCCAGCATTTT; CDR3aa: CASTLGNQPQHF
d_gene: NA; abundance: NA; v_gene: TRBV7-8; j_gene: TRBJ2-1; CDR3nt: TGTGCCAGCAGCTTGGCCGGGACCCACAATGAGCAGTTCTTC; CDR3aa: CASSLAGTHNEQFF
d_gene: NA; abundance: NA; v_gene: TRBV7-9; j_gene: TRBJ1-6; CDR3nt: TGTGCCAGCAGCTCCTCCAGGGACTCGGGGCGCCACTTT; CDR3aa: CASSSSRDSGRHF
d_gene: TRBD1; abundance: NA; v_gene: TRBV7-6; j_gene: TRBJ2-2; CDR3nt: TGTGCCAGCAGCCTCGAGGACAGGGGGCGCATCACCGGGGAGCTGTTTTTT; CDR3aa: CASSLEDRGRITGELFF
d_gene: TRBD2; abundance: NA; v_gene: TRBV28; j_gene: TRBJ2-7; CDR3nt: TGTGCCAGCAGTGGGGGGAGCGGGGGTTACGAGCAGTACTTC; CDR3aa: CASSGGSGGYEQYF
d_gene: NA; abundance: NA; v_gene: TRBV4-1; j_gene: TRBJ1-1; CDR3nt: TGCGCCAGCAGCCCCGGGGGGGGTTTGAACACTGAAGCTTTCTTT; CDR3aa: CASSPGGGLNTEAFF
d_gene: NA; abundance: NA; v_gene: TRBV5-5; j_gene: TRBJ2-7; CDR3nt: TGTGCCAGCAGCCCTTGGACGCATGGATCCTACGAGCAGTACTTC; CDR3aa: CASSPWTHGSYEQYF
d_gene: TRBD1; abundance: NA; v_gene: TRBV19; j_gene: TRBJ1-1; CDR3nt: TGTGCCAGTAGGATGACAGGGGTGAACACTGAAGCTTTCTTT; CDR3aa: CASRMTGVNTEAFF
d_gene: NA; abundance: NA; v_gene: TRBV15; j_gene: TRBJ1-5; CDR3nt: TGTGCCACCAGCAAGAACCTCCCCTCGGGCAATCAGCCCCAGCATTTT; CDR3aa: CATSKNLPSGNQPQHF
d_gene: TRBD1; abundance: NA; v_gene: TRBV27; j_gene: TRBJ1-5; CDR3nt: TGTGCCACTCACCCACAGACAGGGGGCTCTCAGCCCCAGCATTTT; CDR3aa: CATHPQTGGSQPQHF
d_gene: NA; abundance: NA; v_gene: TRBV27; j_gene: TRBJ1-5; CDR3nt: TGTGCCACCCGGGGAGTCGGCAATCAGCCCCAGCATTTT; CDR3aa: CATRGVGNQPQHF
d_gene: NA; abundance: once; v_gene: TRBV29-1; j_gene: TRBJ2-2; CDR3nt: TGCAGCGTTAGGAGGACCGGGGAGCTGTTTTTT; CDR3aa: CSVRRTGELFF
d_gene: NA; abundance: NA; v_gene: TRBV28; j_gene: TRBJ2-1; CDR3nt: TGTGCCAGCATGGGCGGGGGCCTCTCCTACAATGAGCAGTTCTTC; CDR3aa: CASMGGGLSYNEQFF
d_gene: NA; abundance: NA; v_gene: TRBV6-6; j_gene: TRBJ2-2; CDR3nt: TGTGCCAGCAGTCCCGAGGGGGCGGGAGCGACCGGGGAGCTGTTTTTT; CDR3aa: CASSPEGAGATGELFF
d_gene: NA; abundance: NA; v_gene: TRBV6-5; j_gene: TRBJ2-1; CDR3nt: TGTGCCAGCAGTTACTCAGATGAGCAGTTCTTC; CDR3aa: CASSYSDEQFF
d_gene: NA; abundance: NA; v_gene: TRBV9; j_gene: TRBJ1-4; CDR3nt: TGTGCCAGCAGCGCCGGGACACCAAATGAAAAACTGTTTTTT; CDR3aa: CASSAGTPNEKLFF
d_gene: NA; abundance: NA; v_gene: TRBV28; j_gene: TRBJ1-5; CDR3nt: TGTGCCAGCATCTCGACGGTGGGGGAACGACTCAATCAGCCCCAGCATTTT; CDR3aa: CASISTVGERLNQPQHF
d_gene: NA; abundance: NA; v_gene: TRBV29-1; j_gene: TRBJ2-7; CDR3nt: TGCAGCGTTGACGTGGGCGAGCAGTACTTC; CDR3aa: CSVDVGEQYF